This T cell receptor beta chain was sequenced for a study of identical twins. Donors uniformly comprised healthy Caucasians. Study-wide findings and caveats: Beta out-of-frame twin sharing showed a weaker excess.

The V end lost 5 bases, the J end lost 3 bases, and 22 bases lay between the germline ends. CDR1 is MNHEY, CDR2 SVGEGT, per germline. The CDR3 loop spans 17 amino acids. This clonotype was counted at least ten times. Its cognate antigen is unknown. One entry per CDR3 protein results from TCRdb running MiXCR on the 5' RACE reads. The data show a few hundred thousand distinct CDR3 sequences, around 18% seen once. The sequence was obtained from a middle-aged man in good health. The sample taken for sequencing was naive T cells sorted from blood. The chain recombines TRBV6-2 or TRBV6-3 with TRBJ2-5, with D possibly matching TRBD2 (6 bases). The CDR3 loop reads CASSRTPASAVEETQYF. CDR3 nucleotide sequence: TGTGCCAGCAGTCGAACGCCCGCTAGCGCCGTAGAAGAGACCCAGTACTTC.